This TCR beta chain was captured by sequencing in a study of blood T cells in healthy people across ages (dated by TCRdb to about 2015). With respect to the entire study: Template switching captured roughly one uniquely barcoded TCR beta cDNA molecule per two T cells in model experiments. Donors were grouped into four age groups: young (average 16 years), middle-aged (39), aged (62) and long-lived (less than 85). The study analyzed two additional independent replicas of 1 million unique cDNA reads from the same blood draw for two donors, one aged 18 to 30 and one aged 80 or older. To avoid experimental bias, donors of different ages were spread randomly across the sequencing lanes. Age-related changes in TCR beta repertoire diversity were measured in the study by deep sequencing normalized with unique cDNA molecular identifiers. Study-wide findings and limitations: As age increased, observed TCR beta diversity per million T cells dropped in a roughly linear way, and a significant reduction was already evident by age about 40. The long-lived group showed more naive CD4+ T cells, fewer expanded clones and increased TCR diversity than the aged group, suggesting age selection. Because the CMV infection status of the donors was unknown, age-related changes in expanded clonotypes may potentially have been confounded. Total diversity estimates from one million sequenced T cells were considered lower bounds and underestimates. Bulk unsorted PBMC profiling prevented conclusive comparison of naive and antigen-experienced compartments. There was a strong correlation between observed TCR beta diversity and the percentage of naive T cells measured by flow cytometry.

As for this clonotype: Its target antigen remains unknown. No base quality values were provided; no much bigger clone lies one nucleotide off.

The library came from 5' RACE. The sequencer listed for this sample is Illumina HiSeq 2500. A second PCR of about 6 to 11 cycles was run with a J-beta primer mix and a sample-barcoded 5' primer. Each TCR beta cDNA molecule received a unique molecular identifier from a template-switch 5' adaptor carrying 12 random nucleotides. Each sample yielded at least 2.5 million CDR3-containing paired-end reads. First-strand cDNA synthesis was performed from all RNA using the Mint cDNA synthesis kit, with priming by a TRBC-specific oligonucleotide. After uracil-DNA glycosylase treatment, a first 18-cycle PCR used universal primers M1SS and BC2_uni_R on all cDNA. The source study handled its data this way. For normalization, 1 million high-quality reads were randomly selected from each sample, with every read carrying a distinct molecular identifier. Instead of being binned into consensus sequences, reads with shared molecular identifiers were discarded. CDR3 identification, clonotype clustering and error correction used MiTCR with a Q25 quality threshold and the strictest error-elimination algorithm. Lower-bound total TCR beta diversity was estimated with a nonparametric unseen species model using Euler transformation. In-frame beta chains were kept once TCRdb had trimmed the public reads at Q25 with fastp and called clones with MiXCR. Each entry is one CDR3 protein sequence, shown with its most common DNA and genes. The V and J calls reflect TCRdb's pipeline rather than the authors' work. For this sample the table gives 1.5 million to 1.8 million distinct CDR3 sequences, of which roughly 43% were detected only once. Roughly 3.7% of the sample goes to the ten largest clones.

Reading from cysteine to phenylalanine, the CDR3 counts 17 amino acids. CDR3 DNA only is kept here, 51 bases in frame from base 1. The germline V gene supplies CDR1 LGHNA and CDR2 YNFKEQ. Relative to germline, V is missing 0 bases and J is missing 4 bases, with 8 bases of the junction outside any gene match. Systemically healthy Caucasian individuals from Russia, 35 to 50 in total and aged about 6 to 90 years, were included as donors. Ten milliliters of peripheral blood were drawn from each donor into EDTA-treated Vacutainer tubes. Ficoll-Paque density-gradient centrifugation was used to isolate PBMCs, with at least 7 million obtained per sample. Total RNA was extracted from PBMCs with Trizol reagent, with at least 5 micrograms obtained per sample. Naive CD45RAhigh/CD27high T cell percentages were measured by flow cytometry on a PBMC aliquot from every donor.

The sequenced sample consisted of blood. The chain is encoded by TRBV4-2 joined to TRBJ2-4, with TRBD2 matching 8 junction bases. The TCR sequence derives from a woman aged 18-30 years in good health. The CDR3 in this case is CASSQDGVSGTKNIQYF. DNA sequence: TGTGCCAGCAGCCAAGATGGGGTTAGCGGGACTAAAAACATTCAGTACTTC.